This is a list of T cell receptor beta chains from one sample in a study of cytomegalovirus exposure and HLA in healthy donors. TCRdb's copy holds only in-frame clones and misses some; the assay was immunoSEQ multiplex PCR. The sample yields 100,000 to 150,000 clones, around 76% seen once. The specimen sequenced was PBMCs. The receptors were sampled from a male donor in good health and CMV-seronegative. CDR3s leave out the opening cysteine and the closing phenylalanine or tryptophan. Size is stated for part of the rows, as once, few or many counts, or as a class when the clone is expanded.

j_call clone_size v_call cdr3_aa
TRBJ2-3 - TRBV7-3 ASSLQQGGGDTQY
TRBJ1-5 - TRBV12-5 ASVVGRDCQPQH
TRBJ2-5 - TRBV25-1 ASSGGRETQY
TRBJ2-7 - TRBV5-4 ASSLQGAVYEQY
TRBJ2-5 - TRBV28 ASSLVGVGETQY
TRBJ2-3 once TRBV27 ASSRGLVGTDTQY
TRBJ2-5 - TRBV7-3 ASSLRASGGRVAETQY
TRBJ2-3 - TRBV19 ASSRWLVGRDTDTQY
TRBJ2-5 - TRBV29-1 SVEDLRGLQTQY
TRBJ2-2 - TRBV11-1 ASSLAGLNTGELF
TRBJ1-5 - TRBV28 ASSPWGEGQPQH
TRBJ2-7 - TRBV5-8 ASSLVRGRYEQY
TRBJ2-1 - TRBV20-1 SARDNNEQF
TRBJ1-5 - TRBV7-9 ASSLDRGNQPQH
TRBJ2-1 - TRBV2 ASSLSLDRDSYNEQF
TRBJ1-5 few TRBV11-3 ASSSQGHQPQH
TRBJ2-2 - TRBV7-3 ASSWSANTGELF